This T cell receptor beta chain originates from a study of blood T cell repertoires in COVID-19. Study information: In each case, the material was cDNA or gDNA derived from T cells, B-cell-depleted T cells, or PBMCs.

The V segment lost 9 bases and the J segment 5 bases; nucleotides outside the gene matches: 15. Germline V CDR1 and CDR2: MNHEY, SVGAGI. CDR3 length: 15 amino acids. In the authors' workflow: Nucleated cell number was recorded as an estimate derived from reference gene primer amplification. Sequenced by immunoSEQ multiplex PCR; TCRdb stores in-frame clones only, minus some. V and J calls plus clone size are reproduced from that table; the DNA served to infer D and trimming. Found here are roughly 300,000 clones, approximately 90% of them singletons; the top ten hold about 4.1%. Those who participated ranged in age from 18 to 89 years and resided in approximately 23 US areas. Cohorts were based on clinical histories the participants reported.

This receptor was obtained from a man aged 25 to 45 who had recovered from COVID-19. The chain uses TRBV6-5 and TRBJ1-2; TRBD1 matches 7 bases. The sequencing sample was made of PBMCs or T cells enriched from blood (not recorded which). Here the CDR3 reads CASQFLASGGYGYTF. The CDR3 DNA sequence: TGTGCCAGTCAATTCCTCGCGTCAGGGGGATATGGCTACACCTTC.